These T cell receptor beta chains were read from a single sample in a study of control samples from healthy donors and cancer patients. Sequencing was performed with immunoSEQ multiplex PCR; in TCRdb, only in-frame clones are kept and a portion is missing. The sample includes about 410,000 clones, about nine tenths of them seen just once. The sequencing input was PBMCs. The receptors originated from a man aged 35-49 years with head and neck cancer. The CDR3 runs from the conserved cysteine through the conserved F or W.

>TRBJ2-7|TRBV6-5
CASSPDGTSGGEQYF
>TRBJ2-7|TRBV5-1
CASQIAGSSYEQYF
>TRBJ2-2|TRBV7-2
CASSLVSSGTYTGELFF
>TRBJ1-4|TRBV19
CASSSRDRAGEKLFF
>TRBJ1-4|TRBV28
CASRKKGQGIEKLFF
>TRBJ1-3|TRBV7-2
CASSLVGQNGNTIYF
>TRBJ2-1|TRBV10-1
CASSESPGTGLFF
>TRBJ2-7|TRBV27
CASSFTQGTEQYF
>TRBJ2-3|TRBV18
CASSPPRAGLTDTQYF
>TRBJ1-1|TRBV7-9
CASSSQTGVGTEAFF